A single sample is the source of the 6 T cell receptor beta chains below, sequenced in a study of blood T cell repertoires in COVID-19. Profiled with immunoSEQ multiplex PCR; TCRdb holds only in-frame clones, not every one. In the table there are over 130,000 clones, around nine tenths of which are singletons. The specimen was peripheral blood. All receptors derive from a human donor in a cohort sampled during active COVID-19.

This chain links TRBV19 with TRBJ2-2; TRBD2 might be the D (6 bases). The V gene's germline CDR1 is LNHDA and CDR2 SQIVND (reference sequence). This CDR3 contains 16 residues. The germline V and J ends were trimmed by 3 bases and 6 bases, with 17 bases remaining between them. DNA for the CDR3: TGTGCCAGTAGTATTCTAGGAGGGCCCTCTCCCGGGGAGCTGTTTTTT. Its protein is CASSILGGPSPGELFF.

This clone came up a few times. J is TRBJ2-5 and V is TRBV28; D remains ambiguous. This CDR3 region has 12 residues. Germline V gene data show CDR1 as MDHEN and CDR2 as SYDVKM. V lost 10 bases and J lost 2, with 11 bases in between. The CDR3 bases are TGTGCCACCACGCGTTCGCAAGAGACCCAGTACTTC. Encoded protein: CATTRSQETQYF.

The V gene is TRBV6-1, the J gene TRBJ2-3; possible D gene TRBD1, 6 bases. Per germline, CDR1 MNHNS and CDR2 SASEGT. The CDR3 consists of 15 residues. V was cut by 2 bases and J by 6 bases, with 15 bases left in between. The DNA of the CDR3 is TGTGCCAGCAGTGAATTTAGGCAGGGGTCGGATACGCAGTATTTT. This sequence encodes CASSEFRQGSDTQYF.

The V gene is TRBV7-9, the J gene TRBJ2-1; D is perhaps TRBD2 (5 bases). The CDR3 runs to 14 residues. Per the germline V gene, CDR1 is SEHNR and CDR2 is FQNEAQ (reference sequence). V shed 1 base and J shed 10 bases, with 14 bases lying between them. In DNA, the CDR3 is TGTGCCAGCAGCTTAGTCTTCGGGTCGGGGGAGCAGTTCTTC. Translated, it gives CASSLVFGSGEQFF.

The sample holds one count of this clone. The rearrangement links TRBV6-5 to TRBJ2-7, with 11 bases aligning to TRBD2. The germline V gene has CDR1 MNHEY and CDR2 SVGAGI. The CDR3 consists of 14 residues. V gave up 7 bases and J gave up 3 bases; unmatched junction bases: 5. The CDR3 nucleotides read TGTGCCAGCATTCTAGCGGGGGGAAACTACGAGCAGTACTTC. It is translated as CASILAGGNYEQYF.

V gene TRBV18 combines with J gene TRBJ2-1; TRBD1 aligns across 11 bases. This CDR3 has 15 amino acids. Losses at the gene ends were 4 bases for V and 8 bases for J; bases not matched to a gene: 7. CDR1 is KGHSH, CDR2 LQKENI, per germline. The CDR3: CASSLRTGGPDEQFF. Written as DNA, the CDR3 is TGTGCCAGCTCACTAAGGACAGGGGGCCCCGATGAGCAGTTCTTC.